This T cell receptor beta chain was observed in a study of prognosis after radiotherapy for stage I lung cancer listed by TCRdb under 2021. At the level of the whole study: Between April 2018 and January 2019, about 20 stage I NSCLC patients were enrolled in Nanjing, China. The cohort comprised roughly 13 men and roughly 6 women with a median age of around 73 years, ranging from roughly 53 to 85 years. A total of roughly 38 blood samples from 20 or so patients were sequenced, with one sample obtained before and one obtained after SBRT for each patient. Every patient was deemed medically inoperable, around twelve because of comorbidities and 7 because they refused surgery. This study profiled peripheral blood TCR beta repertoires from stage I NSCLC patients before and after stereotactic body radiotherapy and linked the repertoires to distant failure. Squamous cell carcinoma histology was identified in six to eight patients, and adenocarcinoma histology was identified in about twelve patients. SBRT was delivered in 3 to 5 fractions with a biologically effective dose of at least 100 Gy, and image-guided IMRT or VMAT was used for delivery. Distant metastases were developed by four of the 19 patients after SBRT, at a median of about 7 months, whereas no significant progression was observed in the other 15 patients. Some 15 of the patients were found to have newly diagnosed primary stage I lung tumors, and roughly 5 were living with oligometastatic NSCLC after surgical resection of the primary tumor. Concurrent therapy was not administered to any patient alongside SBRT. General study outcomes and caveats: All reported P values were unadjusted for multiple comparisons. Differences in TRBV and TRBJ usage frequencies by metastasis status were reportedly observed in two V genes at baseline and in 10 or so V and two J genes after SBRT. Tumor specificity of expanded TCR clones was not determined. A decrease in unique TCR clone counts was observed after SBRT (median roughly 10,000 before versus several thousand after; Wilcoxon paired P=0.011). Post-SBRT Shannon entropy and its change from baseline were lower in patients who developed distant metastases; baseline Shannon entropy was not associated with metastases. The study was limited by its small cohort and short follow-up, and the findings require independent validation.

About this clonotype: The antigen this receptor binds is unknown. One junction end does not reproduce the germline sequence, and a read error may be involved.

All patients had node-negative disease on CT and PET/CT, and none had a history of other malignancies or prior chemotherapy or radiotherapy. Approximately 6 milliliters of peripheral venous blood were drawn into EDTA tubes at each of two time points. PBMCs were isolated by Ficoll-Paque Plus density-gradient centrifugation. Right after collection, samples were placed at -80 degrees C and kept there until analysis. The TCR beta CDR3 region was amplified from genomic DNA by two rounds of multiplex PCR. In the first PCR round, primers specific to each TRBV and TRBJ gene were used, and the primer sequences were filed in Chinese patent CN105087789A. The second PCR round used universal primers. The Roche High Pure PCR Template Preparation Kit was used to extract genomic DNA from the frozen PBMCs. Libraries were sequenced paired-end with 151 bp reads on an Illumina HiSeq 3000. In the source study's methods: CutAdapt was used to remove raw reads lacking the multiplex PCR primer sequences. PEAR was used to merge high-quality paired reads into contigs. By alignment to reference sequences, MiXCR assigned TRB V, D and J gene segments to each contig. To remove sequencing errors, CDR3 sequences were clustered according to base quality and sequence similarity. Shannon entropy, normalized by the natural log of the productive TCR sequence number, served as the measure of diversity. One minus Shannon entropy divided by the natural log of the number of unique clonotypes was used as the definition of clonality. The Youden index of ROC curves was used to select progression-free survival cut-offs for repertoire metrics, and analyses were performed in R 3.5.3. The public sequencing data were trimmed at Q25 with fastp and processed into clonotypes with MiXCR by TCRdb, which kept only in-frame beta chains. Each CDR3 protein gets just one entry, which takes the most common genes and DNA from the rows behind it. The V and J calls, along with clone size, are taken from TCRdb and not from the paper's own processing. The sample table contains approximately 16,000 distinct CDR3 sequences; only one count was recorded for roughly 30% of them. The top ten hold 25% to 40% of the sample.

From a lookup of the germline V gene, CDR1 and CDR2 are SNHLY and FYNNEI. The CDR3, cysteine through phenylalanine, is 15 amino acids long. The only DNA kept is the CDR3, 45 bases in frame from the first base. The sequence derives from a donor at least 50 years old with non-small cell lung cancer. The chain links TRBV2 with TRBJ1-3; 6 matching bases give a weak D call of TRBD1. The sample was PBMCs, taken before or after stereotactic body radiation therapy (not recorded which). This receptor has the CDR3 CASSVDRCSGNTIYF. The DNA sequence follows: TGTGCCAGCAGTGTAGACAGGTGCTCTGGAAACACCATATACTTT.